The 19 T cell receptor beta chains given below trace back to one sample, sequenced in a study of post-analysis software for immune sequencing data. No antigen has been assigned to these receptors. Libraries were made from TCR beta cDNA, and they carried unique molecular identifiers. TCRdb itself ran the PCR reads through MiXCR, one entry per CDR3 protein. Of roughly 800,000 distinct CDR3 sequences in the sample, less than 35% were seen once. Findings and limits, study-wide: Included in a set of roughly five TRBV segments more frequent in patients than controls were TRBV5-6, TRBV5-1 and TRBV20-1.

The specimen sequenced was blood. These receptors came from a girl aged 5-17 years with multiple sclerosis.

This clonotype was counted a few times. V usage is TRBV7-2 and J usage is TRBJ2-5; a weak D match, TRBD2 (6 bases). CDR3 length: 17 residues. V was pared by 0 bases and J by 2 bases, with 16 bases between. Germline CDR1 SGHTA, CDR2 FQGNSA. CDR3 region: CASSLAIGRGGQETQYF. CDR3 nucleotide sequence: TGTGCCAGCAGCTTAGCGATTGGGCGGGGAGGTCAAGAGACCCAGTACTTC.

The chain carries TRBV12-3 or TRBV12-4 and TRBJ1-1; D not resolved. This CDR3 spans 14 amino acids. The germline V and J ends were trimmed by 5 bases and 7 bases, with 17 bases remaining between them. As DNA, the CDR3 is TGTGCCAGCAGTAGGCCAGGTCTGGGGAGTGAAGCTTTCTTT. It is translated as CASSRPGLGSEAFF.

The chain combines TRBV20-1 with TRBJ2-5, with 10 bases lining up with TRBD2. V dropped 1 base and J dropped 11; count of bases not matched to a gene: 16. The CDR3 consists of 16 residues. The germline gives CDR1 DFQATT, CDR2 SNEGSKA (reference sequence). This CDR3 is CSARVASGSNYNEQYF. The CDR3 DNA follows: TGCAGTGCTAGAGTGGCTAGCGGGAGTAACTACAATGAGCAGTACTTC.

CDR3 coding DNA: TGTGCCAGCAGCCGAAGGGACACCGTCGAGCAGTACTTC. It yields the protein CASSRRDTVEQYF. The rearrangement joins TRBV5-5 to TRBJ2-4; D may be TRBD1 (6 bases). The tail of the sequence fits TRBJ2-7 better, so the J call may be wrong. Looked up from germline, CDR1 is SGHKS and CDR2 is YYEKEE (reference sequence). CDR3 length: 13 residues.

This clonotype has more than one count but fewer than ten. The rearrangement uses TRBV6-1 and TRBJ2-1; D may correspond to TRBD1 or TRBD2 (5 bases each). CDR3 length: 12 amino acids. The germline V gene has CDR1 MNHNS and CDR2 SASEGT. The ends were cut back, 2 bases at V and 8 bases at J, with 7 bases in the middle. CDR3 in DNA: TGTGCCAGCAGTGAAATGGGGGATGAGCAGTTCTTC. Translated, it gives CASSEMGDEQFF.

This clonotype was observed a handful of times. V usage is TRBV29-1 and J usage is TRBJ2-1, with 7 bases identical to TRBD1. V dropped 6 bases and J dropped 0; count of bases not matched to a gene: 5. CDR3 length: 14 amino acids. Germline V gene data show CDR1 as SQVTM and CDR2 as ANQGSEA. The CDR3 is CSVNRDSSYNEQFF. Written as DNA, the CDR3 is TGCAGCGTGAACAGGGACAGCTCCTACAATGAGCAGTTCTTC.

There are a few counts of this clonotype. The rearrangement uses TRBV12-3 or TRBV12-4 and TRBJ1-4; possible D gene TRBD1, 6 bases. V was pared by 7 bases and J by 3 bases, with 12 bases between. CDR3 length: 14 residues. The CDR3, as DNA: TGTGCCAGCACTATGGACAGAGCTAATGAAAAACTGTTTTTT. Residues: CASTMDRANEKLFF.

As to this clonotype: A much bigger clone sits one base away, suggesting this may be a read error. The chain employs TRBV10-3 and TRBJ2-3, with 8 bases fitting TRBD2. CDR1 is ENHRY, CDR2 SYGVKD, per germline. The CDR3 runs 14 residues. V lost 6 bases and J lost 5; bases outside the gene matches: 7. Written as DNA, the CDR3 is TGTGCCATCAGGCAAGGACTAGCAGGAGATACGCAGTATTTT. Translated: CAIRQGLAGDTQYF.

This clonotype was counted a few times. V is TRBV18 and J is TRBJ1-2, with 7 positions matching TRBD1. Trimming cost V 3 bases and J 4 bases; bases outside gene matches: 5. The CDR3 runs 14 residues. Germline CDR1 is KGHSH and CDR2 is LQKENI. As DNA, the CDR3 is TGTGCCAGCTCACCTTTAGGGGGCGGCTATGGCTACACCTTC. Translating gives CASSPLGGGYGYTF.

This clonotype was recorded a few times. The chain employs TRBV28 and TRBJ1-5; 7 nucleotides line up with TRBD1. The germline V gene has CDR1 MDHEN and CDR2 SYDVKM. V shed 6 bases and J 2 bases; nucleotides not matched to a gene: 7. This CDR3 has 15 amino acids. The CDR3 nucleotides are TGTGCCAGCAGCTCCCGAACAGGGGGCAATCAGCCCCAGCATTTT. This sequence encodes CASSSRTGGNQPQHF.

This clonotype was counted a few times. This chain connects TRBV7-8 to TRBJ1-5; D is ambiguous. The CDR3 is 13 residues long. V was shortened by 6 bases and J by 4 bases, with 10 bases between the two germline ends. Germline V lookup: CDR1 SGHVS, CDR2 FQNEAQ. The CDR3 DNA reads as TGTGCCAGCAGGGAGGACGGGAATCAGCCCCAGCATTTT. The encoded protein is CASREDGNQPQHF.

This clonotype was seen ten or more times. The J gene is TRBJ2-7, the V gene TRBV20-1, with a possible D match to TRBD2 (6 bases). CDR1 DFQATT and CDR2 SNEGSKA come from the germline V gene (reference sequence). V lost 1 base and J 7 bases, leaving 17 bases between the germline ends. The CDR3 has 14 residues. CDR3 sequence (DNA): TGCAGTGCTAGAGTCCCCCTAGCGCTAAGGGAGCAGTACTTC. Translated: CSARVPLALREQYF.

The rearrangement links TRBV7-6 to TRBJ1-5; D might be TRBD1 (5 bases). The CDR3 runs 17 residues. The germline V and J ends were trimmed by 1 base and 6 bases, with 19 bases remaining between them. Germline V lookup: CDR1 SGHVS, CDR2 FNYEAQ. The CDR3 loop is CASSLGAGGYASQPQHF. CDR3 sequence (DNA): TGTGCCAGCAGCTTAGGGGCGGGGGGATACGCATCTCAGCCCCAGCATTTT.

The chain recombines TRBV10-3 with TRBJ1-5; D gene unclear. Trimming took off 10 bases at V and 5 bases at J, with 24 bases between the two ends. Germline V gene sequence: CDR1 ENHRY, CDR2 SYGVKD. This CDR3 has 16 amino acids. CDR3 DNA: TGTGCCACAAAACCGGACCCAGGTGGCGAGTATCAGCCCCAGCATTTT. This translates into CATKPDPGGEYQPQHF.

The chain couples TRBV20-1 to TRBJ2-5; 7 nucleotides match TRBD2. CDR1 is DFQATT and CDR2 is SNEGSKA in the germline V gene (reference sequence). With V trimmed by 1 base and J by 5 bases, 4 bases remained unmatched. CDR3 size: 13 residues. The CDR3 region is CSARGGGTETQYF. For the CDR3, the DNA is TGCAGTGCTAGAGGGGGGGGTACGGAGACCCAGTACTTC.

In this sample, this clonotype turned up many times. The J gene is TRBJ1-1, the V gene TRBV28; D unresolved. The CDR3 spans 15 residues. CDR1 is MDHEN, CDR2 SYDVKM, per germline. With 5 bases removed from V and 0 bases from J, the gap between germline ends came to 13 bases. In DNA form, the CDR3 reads TGTGCCAGCAGTGCAAGGCGAACCATGAACACTGAAGCTTTCTTT. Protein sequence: CASSARRTMNTEAFF.

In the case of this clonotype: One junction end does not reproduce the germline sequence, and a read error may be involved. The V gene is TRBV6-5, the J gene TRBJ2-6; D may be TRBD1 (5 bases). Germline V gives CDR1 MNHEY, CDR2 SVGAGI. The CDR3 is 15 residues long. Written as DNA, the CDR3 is TGTGCCAGCACCCGACAGATCTCTGGGGCCAACGTCCGGACTTTC. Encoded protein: CASTRQISGANVRTF.

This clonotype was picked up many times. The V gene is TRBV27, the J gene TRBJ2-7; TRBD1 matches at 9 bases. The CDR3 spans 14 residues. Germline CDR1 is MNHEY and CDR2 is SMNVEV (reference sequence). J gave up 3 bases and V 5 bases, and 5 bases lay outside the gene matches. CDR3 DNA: TGTGCCAGCAGTACCCTGACAGGGGGCTACGAGCAGTACTTC. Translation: CASSTLTGGYEQYF.

The DNA for the CDR3 is TGTGCCACCGAACGGGGGGAGACCCAGTACTTC. Translated, it gives CATERGETQYF. V and J are TRBV28 and TRBJ2-7; D may be TRBD2 (6 bases). The end of the DNA is better explained by TRBJ2-5, so the J call may be wrong. CDR1 is MDHEN and CDR2 is SYDVKM in the germline V gene. The CDR3 runs to 11 residues.